Listed here are 19 T cell receptor beta chains from one sample, sequenced in a study of T cell responses to AZD1222 COVID-19 vaccine. TCRdb's table, derived via immunoSEQ multiplex PCR, lists solely in-frame clones and lacks some. The sample lists 90,000 to 150,000 clones; around 87% were seen once. The sequencing used peripheral blood, collected 28 days after the second AZD1222 dose. These receptors came from an adult who received the AZD1222 COVID-19 vaccine.

The V and J genes are TRBV11-2 and TRBJ1-2, with 9 bases matching TRBD1. Germline CDR1 is SGHAT and CDR2 is FQNNGV. The J segment lost 8 bases and the V segment lost 5 bases, leaving 0 bases of the junction unmatched. The CDR3 extends over 11 amino acids. The CDR3 DNA is TGTGCCAGCAGCACAGGGGGCGGCTACACCTTC. Translating gives CASSTGGGYTF.

The chain's CDR3 is CASSTQESYNSPLHF. For the CDR3, the DNA is TGTGCCAGTAGTACGCAAGAAAGCTATAATTCACCCCTCCACTTT. The chain has TRBV19 and TRBJ1-6; D uncertain. V lost 4 bases, J lost 3 bases, and 10 bases lay in between. CDR3 size: 15 residues. Germline CDR1 is LNHDA and CDR2 is SQIVND (reference sequence).

The CDR3 DNA is TGTGCCAGCAGCCTAGGGGGGGTAGCGGGGAGAGCCAAAAACATTCAGTACTTC. It specifies CASSLGGVAGRAKNIQYF. This chain uses TRBV5-4 with TRBJ2-4, with 8 bases fitting TRBD2. The length of the CDR3 is 18 residues. CDR1 is SGHNT and CDR2 is YYREEE in the germline V gene (reference sequence). Trimming at V came to 4 bases and at J to 0 bases, leaving 12 bases not matched to a gene.

A few counts support this clone. V usage is TRBV5-1 and J usage is TRBJ1-4, with 7 bases matching TRBD1. The CDR3 is 15 residues long. Germline V gene sequence: CDR1 SGHRS, CDR2 YFSETQ. V lost 2 bases and J lost 3; bases outside the gene matches: 4. In nucleotides, the CDR3 is TGCGCCAGCAGCTTAGAGGGGGCAGCTAATGAAAAACTGTTTTTT. Protein product: CASSLEGAANEKLFF.

The genes are TRBV7-8 and TRBJ2-7, with 8 bases that match TRBD1. The CDR3 consists of 15 residues. V lost 6 bases to trimming and J lost 1 base; unmatched junction nucleotides: 8. CDR1 is SGHVS, CDR2 FQNEAQ, per germline. The CDR3 here is CASRFDRGASYEQYF. For the CDR3, the DNA is TGTGCCAGCAGGTTTGACAGGGGAGCTTCCTACGAGCAGTACTTC.

The chain carries TRBV14 and TRBJ1-1, with 9 bases lining up with TRBD1. With 1 base clipped from V and 9 bases from J, the junction kept 3 bases outside the gene matches. The CDR3 covers 13 residues. Germline CDR1 and CDR2: SGHDN and FVKESK. CDR3: CASSQVGTGKAFF. In DNA form, the CDR3 reads TGTGCCAGCAGCCAAGTCGGGACAGGGAAAGCTTTCTTT.

The chain couples TRBV15 to TRBJ2-3, with D unresolved. Per the germline V gene, CDR1 is LNHNV and CDR2 is YYDKDF (reference sequence). Trimming took off 1 base at V and 2 bases at J, with 7 bases between the two ends. The CDR3 covers 14 residues. The CDR3 reads CATSRGSYTDTQYF. CDR3 DNA sequence: TGTGCCACCAGCAGAGGTTCCTACACAGATACGCAGTATTTT.

The V gene is TRBV4-3, the J gene TRBJ2-3; TRBD1 agrees at 9 bases. The CDR3 runs to 15 residues. V shed 4 bases, J shed 5 bases, and the junction held 7 bases outside the gene matches. Germline V CDR1 and CDR2: LGHNA, YSLEER. CDR3 amino acids: CASSPRQGEVDTQYF. CDR3 nucleotides: TGCGCCAGCAGCCCAAGACAGGGGGAGGTAGATACGCAGTATTTT.

V gene TRBV3-1 (or the pseudogene TRBV3-2) combines with J gene TRBJ2-7; 8 bases align to TRBD2. Germline CDR1 and CDR2: LGHDT and YNNKEL (reference sequence). Trimming took 7 bases from V and 1 from J; bases not matched to a gene: 6. The length of the CDR3 is 14 residues. The CDR3 protein is CASTRREGSYEQYF. The CDR3 DNA is TGTGCCAGCACCCGACGGGAGGGTTCCTACGAGCAGTACTTC.

This chain links TRBV28 with TRBJ2-3; 11 positions agree with TRBD1. V trimming: 5 bases; J trimming: 2 bases; junction bases outside the gene matches: 6. Germline V gene data show CDR1 as MDHEN and CDR2 as SYDVKM. CDR3 length equals 16 residues. This chain's CDR3 is CASSQRTGGLTDTQYF. The CDR3 DNA reads TGTGCCAGCAGTCAAAGGACAGGGGGCCTCACAGATACGCAGTATTTT.

This chain links TRBV3-1 (or the pseudogene TRBV3-2) with TRBJ1-2; no clear D. The CDR3 covers 15 residues. V was clipped by 2 bases and J by 2 bases, with 12 bases between them. Germline CDR1 is LGHDT and CDR2 is YNNKEL (reference sequence). In DNA, the CDR3 is TGTGCCAGCAGCCAATACGGGCCGGGGAACTATGGCTACACCTTC. Translation: CASSQYGPGNYGYTF.

The chain employs TRBV11-3 and TRBJ1-2; the D gene is possibly TRBD1 (5 bases). Per germline, CDR1 SGHNT and CDR2 YENEEA. The V end lost 3 bases, the J end lost 1 base, and 12 bases lay between the germline ends. The CDR3 spans 15 residues. In DNA form, the CDR3 reads TGTGCCAGCAGCTTCCGGGGGGACCTTAACTATGGCTACACCTTC. It yields the protein CASSFRGDLNYGYTF.

The chain employs TRBV9 and TRBJ2-7; 10 nucleotides align to TRBD1. This CDR3 is 15 amino acids long. Germline V gene data show CDR1 as SGDLS and CDR2 as YYNGEE. J lost 2 bases, V lost 4 bases, and 6 bases had no gene match. The CDR3 DNA reads as TGTGCCAGCAGCCCACATGGACAGGGGGCCTACGAGCAGTACTTC. Translating it yields CASSPHGQGAYEQYF. The full variable domain, with the rest looked up from reference TRBV9 and TRBJ2-7, is DSGVTQTPKHLITATGQRVTLRCSPRSGDLSVYWYQQSLDQGLQFLIQYYNGEERAKGNILERFSAQQFPDLHSELNLSSLELGDSALYFCASSPHGQGAYEQYFGPGTRLTVT.

The rearrangement uses TRBV7-9 and TRBJ2-7; no clear D. Trimming removed 5 bases from V and 3 bases from J, with 8 bases in between. The CDR3 is 12 amino acids. The V gene's germline CDR1 is SEHNR and CDR2 FQNEAQ (reference sequence). The CDR3 nucleotides are TGTGCCAGCAGCCTCGACCTCTACGAGCAGTACTTC. It codes for CASSLDLYEQYF.

This clone was detected a few times. V usage is TRBV5-1 and J usage is TRBJ2-7; D is possibly TRBD2 (5 bases). The CDR3 is 15 amino acids. Germline lookup yields CDR1 SGHRS and CDR2 YFSETQ. Trimming took 1 base from V and 0 from J, leaving 11 bases between them. The CDR3 region is CASSLSGLGSYEQYF. In DNA form, the CDR3 reads TGCGCCAGCAGCTTGTCTGGACTTGGCTCCTACGAGCAGTACTTC.

This chain connects TRBV7-2 to TRBJ1-5; 7 bases line up with TRBD1. V shed 5 bases and J 2 bases; nucleotides not matched to a gene: 6. Germline V gene sequence: CDR1 SGHTA, CDR2 FQGNSA. The CDR3 length is 15 residues. This CDR3 is CASSITGVGNQPQHF. Here the CDR3 DNA reads TGTGCCAGCAGCATTACAGGGGTGGGCAATCAGCCCCAGCATTTT.

This clone appeared a single time. The chain has TRBV10-3 and TRBJ2-7, with no clear D. The CDR3 is 11 residues long. In germline, CDR1 is ENHRY, CDR2 SYGVKD. V shed 4 bases and J shed 0 bases, with 1 base lying between them. The CDR3 nucleotides are TGTGCCATCAGTGCCTCCTACGAGCAGTACTTC. Amino acids: CAISASYEQYF.

This clone has a single count. The J gene is TRBJ1-1, the V gene TRBV29-1; possible D gene TRBD1, 5 bases. Between the trimmed V and J ends, which lost 2 bases and 1 base, there was a span of 14 bases. In germline, CDR1 is SQVTM, CDR2 ANQGSEA. The CDR3 consists of 15 residues. CDR3 in amino acids: CSVEWLQGKNTEAFF. DNA of the CDR3: TGCAGCGTTGAATGGCTCCAGGGAAAGAACACTGAAGCTTTCTTT.

The chain is built from TRBV9 and TRBJ1-6; 7 nucleotides match TRBD1. The CDR3 spans 13 residues. With V trimmed by 3 bases and J by 11 bases, 5 bases remained unmatched. Germline V gene lookup returns CDR1 SGDLS and CDR2 YYNGEE. The CDR3 is CASSGGGQTPLHF. CDR3 coding DNA: TGTGCCAGCAGCGGGGGGGGACAGACACCCCTCCACTTT.